This TCR beta chain originates from a study of beta chain features in type 1 diabetes (dated by TCRdb to the late 2010s). In terms of the full investigation: Patients and healthy donors did not differ in mean age, gender distribution, total cell number or subset yield. A total of roughly 98,000,000 sorted cells were examined across all samples, and RNA yield correlated strongly with the number of cells per subset. In the study, recently diagnosed type 1 diabetes patients and matched healthy donors were compared on the TCRB repertoires of their sorted circulating CD4+ T cell subsets. Regulatory and stem cell-like memory subsets were isolated from only 8 patients and roughly 8 healthy donors, whereas naive and central memory subsets came from all 30 or so donors.

Trimming takes 3 bases off V and 2 bases off J; junction bases not matched to a gene: 7. Reading from cysteine to phenylalanine, the CDR3 counts 16 amino acids. The sequence is cut down to CDR3 DNA, 48 bases in frame from base 1. CDR1 and CDR2 were assigned from the germline V gene as KGHSH and LQKENI. Results and caveats for the whole study, not just this receptor: At VDJ recombination sites, patients with type 1 diabetes made fewer insertions and deleted more nucleotides, a pattern implying thymic rearrangement abnormalities. Because cDNA was sequenced instead of genomic DNA, activated cells with high expression could be over-represented, although the groups did not differ in activation or CD3 levels. In all four CD4+ subsets, TCRB CDR3 length was moderately but significantly shorter in type 1 diabetes patients. Shorter templates might have been favored by PCR, but patient and control samples were amplified and corrected together, so both groups would have been affected equally by any skew. Because the HLA sub-analyses included only small numbers of individuals, any influence of HLA type on TCRB rearrangement was left unresolved. Naive, central memory and regulatory TCRB repertoires appeared more similar among patients than among healthy donors.

The entire amount of isolated RNA was reverse transcribed using the High Capacity cDNA Reverse Transcription Kit, so the sequenced TCRB transcripts were expressed ones. Naive, central memory and regulatory T cell samples underwent deep immunoSEQ sequencing, averaging approximately 3.5 million total reads per sample. Sorted cells were lysed in RLT buffer, and RNA was extracted using DNase-treated RNeasy Micro or Mini kits according to cell number. Each cell subset was processed on its own to prevent cross-contamination, while patient and healthy donor samples were processed together. Using the immunoSEQ multiplex PCR, TCRB sequences were amplified from cDNA into 87-bp fragments spanning the CDR3 region. The amplicons were sequenced using the Illumina HiSeq platform. Turning to the authors' computational methods: Synthetic template baselines were used to correct PCR bias computationally, reads within Hamming distance 2 were collapsed, and singletons that could not be merged were discarded. Reads were aligned to IMGT to assign V, D and J genes, CDR3 length, and insertions or deletions at six rearrangement sites. Within each subset, clonotype counts were normalized to sorted cell number, and only after that were true diversity and Gini coefficients computed with the tcR R package. The overlap coefficient, calculated on TCRB nucleotide sequences, was used to quantify repertoire sharing. Drawn from immuneACCESS, this table holds only the in-frame rearrangements with V and J called that TCRdb kept. Clones are partly lost; checked studies trace under half to an unresolved V gene and leave the rest unexplained. V, J and clone size derive from that table, while D and trimming were established from the DNA sequence. Recorded for this sample are about 140,000 clones; 6.9% of them occurred a single time. The top ten constitute approximately 1.4% of the sample.

Each donor gave one peripheral blood draw, approximately 110 mL on average, collected into heparinised tubes. Naive, central memory, regulatory and stem cell-like memory CD4+ T cells were sorted on a BD FACSAria II using a panel including CD45RO, CCR7, CD25, CD127, CD95 and CD27. All sorted populations exceeded 95% purity. PBMCs were isolated immediately by Lymphoprep density gradient centrifugation and stained directly without culture. So that batch effects would be minimized, each experiment stained and sorted samples in pairs, pairing one healthy donor with one patient. Only a few counts were recorded for this clone. Its antigen is still unknown. No clone much larger than this one lies a single base away; base qualities are absent.

Rearrangement joined TRBV18 to TRBJ2-1, and TRBD2 aligns with 7 junction nucleotides. The clonotype comes from a woman under 40 in good health. Source material: central memory CD4+ T cells from blood. The bases read TGTGCCAGCTCACCCTCGGCGGGAGTAGCCTACAATGAGCAGTTCTTC. Its protein reads: CASSPSAGVAYNEQFF.